These 4 T cell receptor beta chains share one sample of origin, sequenced in a study of shared clonotypes between healthy human individuals. Using immunoSEQ multiplex PCR, the repertoire was profiled, and TCRdb retains in-frame clones only, with some absent. The sample comprises 550,000 to 600,000 clones, around 77% of which are singletons, and about 12% rests with the top ten. The sequenced sample consisted of PBMCs. These receptors were collected from a woman aged 40 to 50 in good health. Some clones in this sample may be carry-over from other donors' samples.

Points on this clone: This sample includes further DNA sequences coding for the same CDR3. The chain has TRBV7-3 and TRBJ2-5; perhaps TRBD2 as D (6 bases). Germline-derived CDR1 and CDR2 are SGHTA and FQGTGA. Trimming removed 4 bases at V and 4 bases at J, with 10 bases between. The CDR3 has 13 residues. In nucleotides, the CDR3 is TGTGCCAGCAGCTATCAGGGAGGAGAGACCCAGTACTTC. It encodes CASSYQGGETQYF.

The rearrangement joins TRBV7-8 to TRBJ1-5; 7 nucleotides line up with TRBD1. The CDR3 totals 16 residues. Germline assignment: CDR1 SGHVS and CDR2 FQNEAQ. Trimming at V came to 4 bases and at J to 11 bases, leaving 17 bases not matched to a gene. The CDR3 DNA sequence: TGTGCCAGCAGCTACCCCGTGGCAGGGGGATGGTCCTCCCAGCATTTT. Translating it yields CASSYPVAGGWSSQHF.

The gene calls are TRBV11-2 and TRBJ2-1, with a tentative D call TRBD1 (5 bases). Germline values: CDR1 SGHAT, CDR2 FQNNGV. V lost 0 bases and J lost 7, with 10 bases in between. The CDR3 loop spans 14 amino acids. The CDR3 coding sequence is TGTGCCAGCAGCTTAGATCCAGGGATGAATGAGCAGTTCTTC. Translated, it gives CASSLDPGMNEQFF. The variable domain in full, completed from reference TRBV11-2 and TRBJ2-1, reads EAGVAQSPRYKIIEKRQSVAFWCNPISGHATLYWYQQILGQGPKLLIQFQNNGVVDDSQLPKDRFSAERLKGVDSTLKIQPAKLEDSAVYLCASSLDPGMNEQFFGPGTRLTVL.

The V call is TRBV5-1, the J call TRBJ2-7; TRBD2 agrees at 7 bases. The ends lost 6 bases at V and 2 bases at J; junction bases unmatched: 8. CDR3 length equals 14 residues. CDR1 is SGHRS and CDR2 is YFSETQ in the germline V gene. The CDR3 nucleotides are TGCGCCAGCACCCCCCGGGCGGGGGCCTACGAGCAGTACTTC. As protein: CASTPRAGAYEQYF.